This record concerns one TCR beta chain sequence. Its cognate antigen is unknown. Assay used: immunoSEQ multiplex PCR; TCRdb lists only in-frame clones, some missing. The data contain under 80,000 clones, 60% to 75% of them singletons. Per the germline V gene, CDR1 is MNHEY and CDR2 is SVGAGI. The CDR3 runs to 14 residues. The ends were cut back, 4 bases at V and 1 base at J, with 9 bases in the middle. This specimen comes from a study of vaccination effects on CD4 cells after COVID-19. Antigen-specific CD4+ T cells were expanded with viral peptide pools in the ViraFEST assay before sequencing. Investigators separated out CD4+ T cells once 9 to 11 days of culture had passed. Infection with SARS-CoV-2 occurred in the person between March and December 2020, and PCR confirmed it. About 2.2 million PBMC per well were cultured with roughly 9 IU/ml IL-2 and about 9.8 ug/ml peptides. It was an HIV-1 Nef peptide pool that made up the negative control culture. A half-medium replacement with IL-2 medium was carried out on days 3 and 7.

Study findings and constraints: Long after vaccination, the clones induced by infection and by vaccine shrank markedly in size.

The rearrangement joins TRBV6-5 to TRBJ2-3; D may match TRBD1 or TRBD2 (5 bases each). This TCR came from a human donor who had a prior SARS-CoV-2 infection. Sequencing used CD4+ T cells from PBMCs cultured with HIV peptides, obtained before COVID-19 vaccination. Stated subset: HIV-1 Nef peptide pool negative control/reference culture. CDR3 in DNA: TGTGCCAGCAGTTGGGGACGGGGCACAGATACGCAGTATTTT. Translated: CASSWGRGTDTQYF.